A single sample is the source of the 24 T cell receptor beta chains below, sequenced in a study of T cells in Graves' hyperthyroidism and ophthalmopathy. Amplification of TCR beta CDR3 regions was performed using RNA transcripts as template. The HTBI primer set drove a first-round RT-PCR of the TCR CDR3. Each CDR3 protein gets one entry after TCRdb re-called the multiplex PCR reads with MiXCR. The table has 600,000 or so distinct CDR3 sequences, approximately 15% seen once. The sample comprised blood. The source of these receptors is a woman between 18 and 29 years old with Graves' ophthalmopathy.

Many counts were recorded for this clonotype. Written as DNA, the CDR3 is TGTGCCAGCAGCTTAAGCTTGGGCTACAATGAGCAGTTCTTC. It is translated as CASSLSLGYNEQFF. The chain uses TRBV7-8 and TRBJ2-1, with D unclear. The CDR3 consists of 14 residues. CDR1 is SGHVS, CDR2 FQNEAQ, per germline. Trimming removed 2 bases from V and 3 bases from J, with 8 bases in between. Together with reference TRBV7-8 and TRBJ2-1, the CDR3 gives the full variable domain: GAGVSQSPRYKVAKRGQDVALRCDPISGHVSLFWYQQALGQGPEFLTYFQNEAQLDKSGLPSDRFFAERPEGSVSTLKIQRTQQEDSAVYLCASSLSLGYNEQFFGPGTRLTVL.

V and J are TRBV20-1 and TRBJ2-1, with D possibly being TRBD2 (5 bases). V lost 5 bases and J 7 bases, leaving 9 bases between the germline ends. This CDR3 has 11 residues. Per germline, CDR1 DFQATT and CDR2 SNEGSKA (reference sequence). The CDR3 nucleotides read TGCAGTGCTGGATCGGGGAATGAGCAGTTCTTC. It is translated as CSAGSGNEQFF.

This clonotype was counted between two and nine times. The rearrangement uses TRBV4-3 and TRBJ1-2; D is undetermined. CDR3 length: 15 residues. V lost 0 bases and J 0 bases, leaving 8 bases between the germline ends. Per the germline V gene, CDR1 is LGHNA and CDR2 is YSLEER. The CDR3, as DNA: TGCGCCAGCAGCCAAGAACGGGGAGCTAACTATGGCTACACCTTC. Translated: CASSQERGANYGYTF.

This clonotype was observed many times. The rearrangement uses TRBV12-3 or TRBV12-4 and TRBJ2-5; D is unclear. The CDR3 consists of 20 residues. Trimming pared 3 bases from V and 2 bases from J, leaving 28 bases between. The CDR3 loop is CASSFFTRALVAEDQETQYF. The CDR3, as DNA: TGTGCCAGCAGTTTTTTTACTCGGGCCCTCGTGGCCGAGGATCAAGAGACCCAGTACTTC.

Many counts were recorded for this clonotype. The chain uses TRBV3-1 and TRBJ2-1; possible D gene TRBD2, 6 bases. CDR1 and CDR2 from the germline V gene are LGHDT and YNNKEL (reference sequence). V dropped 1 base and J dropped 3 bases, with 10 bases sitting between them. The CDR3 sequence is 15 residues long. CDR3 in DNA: TGTGCCAGCAGCCAAGGAGGCGGGAACTACAATGAGCAGTTCTTC. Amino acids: CASSQGGGNYNEQFF.

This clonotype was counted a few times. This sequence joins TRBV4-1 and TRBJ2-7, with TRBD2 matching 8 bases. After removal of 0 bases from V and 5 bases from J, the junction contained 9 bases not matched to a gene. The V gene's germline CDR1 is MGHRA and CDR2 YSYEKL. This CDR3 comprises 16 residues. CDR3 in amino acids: CASSQEFAGGVDEQYF. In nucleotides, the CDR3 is TGCGCCAGCAGCCAAGAGTTCGCGGGAGGTGTCGACGAGCAGTACTTC.

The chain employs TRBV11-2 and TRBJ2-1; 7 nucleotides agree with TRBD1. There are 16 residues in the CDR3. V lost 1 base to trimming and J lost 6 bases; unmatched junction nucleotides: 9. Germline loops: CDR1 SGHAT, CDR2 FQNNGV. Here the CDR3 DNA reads TGTGCCAGCAGCTTAGGAGGGGGCCCGCGAAGCAATGAGCAGTTCTTC. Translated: CASSLGGGPRSNEQFF.

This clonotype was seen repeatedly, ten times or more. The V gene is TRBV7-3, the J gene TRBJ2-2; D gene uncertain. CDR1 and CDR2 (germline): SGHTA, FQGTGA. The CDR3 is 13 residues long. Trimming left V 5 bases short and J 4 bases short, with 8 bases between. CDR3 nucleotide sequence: TGTGCCAGCAGCCCAAACCCCACCGGGGAGCTGTTTTTT. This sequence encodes CASSPNPTGELFF.

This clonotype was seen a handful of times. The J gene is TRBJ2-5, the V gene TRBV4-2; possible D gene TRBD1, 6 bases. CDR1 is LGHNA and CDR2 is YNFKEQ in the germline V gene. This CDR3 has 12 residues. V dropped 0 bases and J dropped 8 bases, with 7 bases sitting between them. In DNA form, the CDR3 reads TGTGCCAGCAGCCAAGAGACAGGCACCCAGTACTTC. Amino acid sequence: CASSQETGTQYF.

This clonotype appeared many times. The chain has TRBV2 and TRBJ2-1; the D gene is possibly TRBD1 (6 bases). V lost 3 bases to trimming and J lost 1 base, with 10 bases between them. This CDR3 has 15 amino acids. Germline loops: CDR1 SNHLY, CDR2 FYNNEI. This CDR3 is CASSDITGSYNEQFF. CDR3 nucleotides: TGTGCCAGCAGTGATATTACAGGGTCCTACAATGAGCAGTTCTTC.

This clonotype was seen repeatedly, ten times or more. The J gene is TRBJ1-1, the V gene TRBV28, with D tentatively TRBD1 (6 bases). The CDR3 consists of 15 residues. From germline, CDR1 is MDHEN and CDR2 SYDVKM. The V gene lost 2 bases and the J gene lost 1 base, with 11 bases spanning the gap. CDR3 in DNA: TGTGCCAGCAGTTTACCACAGGGCCGGAACACTGAAGCTTTCTTT. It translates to CASSLPQGRNTEAFF.

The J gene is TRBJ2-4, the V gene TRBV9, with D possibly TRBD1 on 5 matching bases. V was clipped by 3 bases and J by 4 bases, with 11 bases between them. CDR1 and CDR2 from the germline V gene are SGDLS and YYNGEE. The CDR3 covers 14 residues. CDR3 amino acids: CASSAGREKNIQYF. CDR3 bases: TGTGCCAGCAGCGCGGGCAGGGAAAAAAACATTCAGTACTTC.

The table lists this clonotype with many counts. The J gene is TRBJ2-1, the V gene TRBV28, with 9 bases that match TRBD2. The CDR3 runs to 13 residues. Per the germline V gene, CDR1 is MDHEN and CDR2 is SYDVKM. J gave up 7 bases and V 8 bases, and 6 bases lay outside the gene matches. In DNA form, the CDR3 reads TGTGCCAGCTCTAGCGGGATGATTAATGAGCAGTTCTTC. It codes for CASSSGMINEQFF.

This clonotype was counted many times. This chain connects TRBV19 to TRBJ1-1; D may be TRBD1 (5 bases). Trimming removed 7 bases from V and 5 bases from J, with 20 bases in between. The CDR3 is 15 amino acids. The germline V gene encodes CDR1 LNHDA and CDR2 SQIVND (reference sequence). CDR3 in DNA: TGTGCCAGTACCCTTAAGGGGCTAGGTCGGACTGAAGCTTTCTTT. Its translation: CASTLKGLGRTEAFF.

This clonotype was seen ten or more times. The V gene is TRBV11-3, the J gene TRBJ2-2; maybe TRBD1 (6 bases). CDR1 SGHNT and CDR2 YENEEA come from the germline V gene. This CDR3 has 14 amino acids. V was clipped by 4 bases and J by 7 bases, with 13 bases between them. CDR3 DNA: TGTGCCAGCAGCTCGACAGGACCTTTCGGGGAGCTGTTTTTT. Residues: CASSSTGPFGELFF. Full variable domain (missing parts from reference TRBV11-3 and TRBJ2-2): EAGVVQSPRYKIIEKKQPVAFWCNPISGHNTLYWYLQNLGQGPELLIRYENEEAVDDSQLPKDRFSAERLKGVDSTLKIQPAELGDSAVYLCASSSTGPFGELFFGEGSRLTVL.

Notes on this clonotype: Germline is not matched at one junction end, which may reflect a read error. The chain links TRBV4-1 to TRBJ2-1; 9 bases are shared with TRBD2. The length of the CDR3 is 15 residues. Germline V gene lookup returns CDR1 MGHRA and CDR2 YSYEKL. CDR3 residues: CASHAHGSGSNEQLF. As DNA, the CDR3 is TGCGCCAGCCACGCTCACGGTAGCGGGAGCAATGAGCAGCTCTTC.

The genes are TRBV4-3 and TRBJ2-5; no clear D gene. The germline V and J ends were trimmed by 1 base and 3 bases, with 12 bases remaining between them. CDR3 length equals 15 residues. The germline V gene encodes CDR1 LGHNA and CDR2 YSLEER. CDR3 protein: CASSQGLGNKETQYF. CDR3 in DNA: TGCGCCAGCAGCCAAGGTCTAGGTAATAAAGAGACCCAGTACTTC.

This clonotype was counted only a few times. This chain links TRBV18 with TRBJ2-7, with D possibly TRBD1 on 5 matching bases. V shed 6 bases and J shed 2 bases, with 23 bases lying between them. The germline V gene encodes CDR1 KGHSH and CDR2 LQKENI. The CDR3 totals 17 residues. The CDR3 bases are TGTGCCAGCTCTAGGGGCTCGCGCTACGACAAGACCTACGAGCAGTACTTC. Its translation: CASSRGSRYDKTYEQYF.

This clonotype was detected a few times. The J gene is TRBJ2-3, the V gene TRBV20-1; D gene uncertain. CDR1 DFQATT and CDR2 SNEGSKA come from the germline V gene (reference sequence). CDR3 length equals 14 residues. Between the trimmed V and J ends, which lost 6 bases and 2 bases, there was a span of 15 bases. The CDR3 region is CSARAPPITDTQYF. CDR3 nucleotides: TGCAGTGCCCGAGCTCCTCCTATCACAGATACGCAGTATTTT.

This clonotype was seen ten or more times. CDR3 region: CASSYGRDSRKYF. In nucleotides, the CDR3 is TGTGCCAGCAGCTATGGCCGGGACAGTCGGAAGTATTTT. This chain connects TRBV7-2 to TRBJ2-3; 7 bases are shared with TRBD1. Trimming took 4 bases from V and 13 from J; bases not matched to a gene: 11. Germline loops: CDR1 SGHTA, CDR2 FQGNSA. This CDR3 has 13 amino acids.

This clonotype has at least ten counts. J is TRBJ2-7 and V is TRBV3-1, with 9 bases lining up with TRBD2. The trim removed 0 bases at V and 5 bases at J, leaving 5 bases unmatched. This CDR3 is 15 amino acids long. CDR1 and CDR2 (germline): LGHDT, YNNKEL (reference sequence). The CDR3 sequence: CASSQESAGGHEQYF. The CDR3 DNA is TGTGCCAGCAGCCAAGAGTCAGCGGGAGGCCACGAGCAGTACTTC.

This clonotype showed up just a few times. In DNA, the CDR3 is TGTGCCAGCAGCCCCCGCTCCCCCGGGTATGGCTACACCTTC. Translating gives CASSPRSPGYGYTF. The chain links TRBV4-2 to TRBJ1-2; D remains unclear. CDR1 is LGHNA, CDR2 YNFKEQ, per germline. The CDR3 is 14 amino acids. V was pared by 4 bases and J by 5 bases, with 14 bases between.

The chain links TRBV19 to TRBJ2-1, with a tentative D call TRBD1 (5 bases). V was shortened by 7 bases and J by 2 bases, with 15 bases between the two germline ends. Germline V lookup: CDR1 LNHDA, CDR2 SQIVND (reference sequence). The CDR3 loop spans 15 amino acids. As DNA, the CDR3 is TGTGCCAGTACCCTCGACAGTTCTCCCTACAATGAGCAGTTCTTC. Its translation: CASTLDSSPYNEQFF.

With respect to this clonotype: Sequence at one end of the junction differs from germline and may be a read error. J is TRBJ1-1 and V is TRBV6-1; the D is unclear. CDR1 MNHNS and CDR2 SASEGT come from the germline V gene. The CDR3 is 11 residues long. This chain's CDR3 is CASSHLSEAFF. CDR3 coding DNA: TGTGCCAGCAGCCACCTTTCTGAAGCCTTCTTT.